At least ten counts were recorded for the clone carrying this TCR beta chain. The antigen is unknown. Possible read error: a much larger clone is one base away. TCRdb reprocessed the multiplex PCR reads with MiXCR, giving one entry per CDR3 protein. The table has 200,000 to 300,000 distinct CDR3 sequences, over 30% seen once. The sample originates from a study of breast tumors, draining lymph nodes, adjacent tissues. Study-level points and caveats: Findings are consistent with lymph node origin and intratumoral expansion of most tumor T cells. Luminal-like breast cancer showed significantly higher tumor–nontumor repertoire similarity than basal-like.

Samples came from axillary lymph nodes draining the breast cancer. Deletions cut 8 bases from V and 5 bases from J, with 13 bases between. CDR3 size: 14 residues. Germline V gene lookup returns CDR1 SNHLY and CDR2 FYNNEI. The chain links TRBV2 to TRBJ1-6; maybe TRBD1 (5 bases). This clonotype was sampled from a female donor with breast cancer. Some clones in this sample may be carry-over from other donors' samples. Input material: axillary lymph node tissue. As DNA, the CDR3 is TGTGCCAGCGCCGTCGGGGCTGATAATTCACCCCTCCACTTT. It yields the protein CASAVGADNSPLHF. Variable domain in full (rest from reference TRBV2 and TRBJ1-6): EPEVTQTPSHQVTQMGQEVILRCVPISNHLYFYWYRQILGQKVEFLVSFYNNEISEKSEIFDDQFSVERPDGSNFTLKIRSTKLEDSAMYFCASAVGADNSPLHFGNGTRLTVT.